This T cell receptor beta chain was identified during a study of early T cells in non-severe SARS-CoV-2 infection. The V and J ends lost 1 base and 2 bases respectively, with 12 bases between them. The germline CDR1 and CDR2 sequences are SGHRS and YFSETQ. The CDR3 is made up of 15 amino acids. At least ten counts were recorded for this clonotype. In TCRdb, the 5' RACE reads were re-called with MiXCR into one record per CDR3 protein. The repertoire holds fewer than 30,000 distinct CDR3 sequences, 4.3% seen once, with approximately 15% in the top ten. Sequencing was done on a sample of whole blood. This TCR came from an adult who was a healthcare worker with PCR-confirmed SARS-CoV-2 infection or an uninfected control (not recorded which). The chain joins TRBV5-1 to TRBJ1-1; D is ambiguous. The CDR3 region has the DNA TGCGCCAGCAGCTTGATCGCGGGAGGTAACACTGAAGCTTTCTTT. Translated: CASSLIAGGNTEAFF.